A selection of T cell receptor beta chains follows, all from one sample in a study of Tregs in tolerant kidney transplant recipients. Sequenced by immunoSEQ multiplex PCR; TCRdb stores in-frame clones only, minus some. The table shows tens of thousands of clones, with less than 95% occurring only once. Sequences were obtained from Tregs from blood. These receptors came from a human donor in good health. Each CDR3 is given with its conserved first and last residue. A D gene is named only where the DNA matches it firmly. Only part of the rows carry a size: once, few, many, or a class if the clone is expanded.

.,.,TRBV5-6,TRBJ1-2,CASSPQQGNYGYTF,TGTGCCAGCAGCCCACAGCAGGGTAACTATGGCTACACCTTC
once,.,TRBV2,TRBJ2-7,CASSEWRDLYEQYF,TGTGCCAGCAGTGAATGGCGGGATCTCTACGAGCAGTACTTC
.,TRBD1,TRBV7-9,TRBJ2-2,CASSQTGTNTGELFF,TGTGCCAGCAGCCAGACAGGGACGAACACCGGGGAGCTGTTTTTT
.,.,TRBV6-1,TRBJ1-1,CASRAQGGGTEAFF,TGTGCCAGCAGGGCCCAGGGAGGTGGCACTGAAGCTTTCTTT
once,.,TRBV6-6,TRBJ1-5,CASSYYSNQPQHF,TGTGCCAGCAGTTATTATAGCAATCAGCCCCAGCATTTT
.,.,TRBV7-8,TRBJ1-4,CASSLAVVATNEKLFF,TGTGCCAGCAGCTTAGCCGTCGTGGCAACTAATGAAAAACTGTTTTTT
once,.,TRBV5-1,TRBJ1-2,CASSTGYRSNYGYTF,TGCGCCAGCAGCACGGGGTATAGATCTAACTATGGCTACACCTTC
few,TRBD2,TRBV19,TRBJ2-1,CASSPRGSGGPYNEQFF,TGTGCCAGTAGTCCCCGGGGTAGCGGGGGACCCTACAATGAGCAGTTCTTC
.,TRBD1,TRBV6-1,TRBJ1-6,CASSGRDRGITLHF,TGTGCCAGCAGTGGCCGGGACAGGGGTATCACCCTCCACTTT
.,TRBD1,TRBV7-8,TRBJ2-7,CASSSRDRGPYEQYF,TGTGCCAGCAGCTCACGGGACAGGGGTCCTTACGAGCAGTACTTC
.,.,TRBV7-3,TRBJ2-1,CASSLSGKYNEQFF,TGTGCCAGCAGCTTATCGGGCAAGTACAATGAGCAGTTCTTC
.,.,TRBV18,TRBJ1-2,CASSPIPGTYNYGYTF,TGTGCCAGCTCACCAATTCCCGGGACATATAACTATGGCTACACCTTC
.,TRBD1,TRBV7-3,TRBJ1-2,CASSSPGGRGYTF,TGTGCCAGCAGCTCTCCAGGGGGCAGGGGCTACACCTTC
.,TRBD2,TRBV10-3,TRBJ2-3,CAIGGLAGGGTDTQYF,TGTGCCATCGGGGGACTAGCGGGAGGGGGCACAGATACGCAGTATTTT
.,TRBD2,TRBV19,TRBJ2-7,CASSTGLAGHYEQYF,TGTGCCAGTAGTACGGGACTAGCGGGGCACTACGAGCAGTACTTC
.,.,TRBV4-1,TRBJ2-2,CASSAMGRSTGELFF,TGCGCCAGCAGCGCAATGGGGAGGAGCACCGGGGAGCTGTTTTTT
.,.,TRBV7-8,TRBJ2-7,CASSPMYEQYF,TGTGCCAGCAGTCCAATGTACGAGCAGTACTTC
.,.,TRBV5-1,TRBJ2-5,CASSFRRAIQETQYF,TGCGCCAGCAGCTTCCGACGGGCAATCCAAGAGACCCAGTACTTC
.,.,TRBV30,TRBJ1-2,CAWTQFYGYTF,TGTGCCTGGACACAGTTCTATGGCTACACCTTC
once,.,TRBV2,TRBJ2-7,CASSESRIGYEQYF,TGTGCCAGCAGTGAAAGCAGGATCGGCTACGAGCAGTACTTC
.,.,TRBV7-6,TRBJ1-5,CASSLSQGQPQHF,TGTGCCAGCAGCTTGAGTCAGGGTCAGCCCCAGCATTTT
.,.,TRBV11-2,TRBJ1-1,CASSLAVAEAFF,TGTGCCAGCAGCTTAGCCGTGGCTGAAGCTTTCTTT
.,.,TRBV11-1,TRBJ2-1,CASSLTGLRYNEQFF,TGTGCCAGCAGCTTAACAGGTCTCCGCTACAATGAGCAGTTCTTC
.,TRBD1,TRBV6-6,TRBJ1-2,CASSYLGQGVWGYTF,TGTGCCAGCAGTTACTTGGGACAGGGGGTTTGGGGCTACACCTTC
.,.,TRBV6-1,TRBJ1-4,CASSETRAGRGKLFF,TGTGCCAGCAGTGAAACAAGGGCAGGGAGAGGAAAACTGTTTTTT
.,.,TRBV4-1,TRBJ1-4,CASSHARDLNEKLFF,TGCGCCAGCAGCCATGCCCGGGACCTTAATGAAAAACTGTTTTTT
.,TRBD2,TRBV5-1,TRBJ2-1,CASSRTVAGIRTFPSYNEQFF,TGCGCCAGCAGCCGAACAGTAGCGGGAATAAGAACCTTCCCCTCCTACAATGAGCAGTTCTTC
.,TRBD1,TRBV5-1,TRBJ2-7,CASSTGGRYEQYF,TGCGCCAGTTCGACAGGGGGCAGGTACGAGCAGTACTTC
.,.,TRBV5-5,TRBJ1-3,CASSLTGPGNTIYF,TGTGCCAGCAGCTTGACAGGGCCTGGAAACACCATATATTTT
.,TRBD1,TRBV18,TRBJ2-1,CASSPQTGIRGQFF,TGTGCCAGCTCACCACAGACAGGGATAAGAGGGCAGTTCTTC
.,.,TRBV5-1,TRBJ2-7,CASSLDNSQQYF,TGCGCCAGCAGCTTGGATAACAGCCAGCAGTACTTC
.,.,TRBV2,TRBJ1-5,CASSEIVAAVQPQHF,TGTGCCAGCAGTGAAATAGTTGCGGCGGTTCAGCCCCAGCATTTT
.,.,TRBV10-3,TRBJ2-2,CATSRRENTGELFF,TGTGCCACCTCGAGGAGGGAAAACACCGGGGAGCTGTTTTTT
few,.,TRBV12-5,TRBJ2-1,CASGLRIAAPYNEQFF,TGTGCTAGTGGTTTACGAATAGCGGCCCCCTACAATGAGCAGTTCTTC
.,.,TRBV7-9,TRBJ2-1,CASSLVGFRGSYNEQFF,TGTGCCAGCAGCTTAGTGGGGTTTAGAGGCTCCTACAATGAGCAGTTCTTC
.,TRBD1,TRBV15,TRBJ1-5,CATSMGQSNQPQHF,TGTGCCACCAGCATGGGACAGAGCAATCAGCCCCAGCATTTT
.,.,TRBV19,TRBJ2-7,CASRTSYEQYF,TGTGCCAGTAGGACATCCTACGAGCAGTACTTC
.,.,TRBV15,TRBJ2-7,CATSRETGFYEQYF,TGTGCCACCAGCAGAGAGACAGGATTCTACGAGCAGTACTTC
.,.,TRBV2,TRBJ1-6,CASGASSGIAYNSPLHF,TGTGCCAGCGGGGCCAGTTCCGGGATCGCCTATAATTCACCCCTCCACTTT
.,.,TRBV2,TRBJ2-7,CASRPTITGVEQYF,TGTGCCAGCAGGCCCACCATTACGGGGGTTGAGCAGTACTTC
.,.,TRBV4-2,TRBJ1-1,CASSQVGTANTEAFF,TGTGCCAGCAGCCAAGTGGGGACGGCGAACACTGAAGCTTTCTTT
.,TRBD1,TRBV29-1,TRBJ2-7,CSARDSPTYEQYF,TGCAGCGCCCGGGACAGCCCGACCTACGAGCAGTACTTC
.,.,TRBV7-2,TRBJ2-2,CASSSNPGGGTGELFF,TGTGCCAGCAGCTCAAACCCCGGGGGTGGGACCGGGGAGCTGTTTTTT
.,.,TRBV10-1,TRBJ2-1,CATSLGRRDNEQFF,TGCGCCACCTCGCTGGGCAGGCGAGACAATGAGCAGTTCTTC